The clone carrying this T cell receptor (beta chain) was observed a handful of times. Clones were read by immunoSEQ multiplex PCR, and TCRdb kept only the in-frame ones, dropping some. The sample lists 250,000 to 300,000 clones, about four fifths seen once, with around 5% in the top ten. The data derive from a study of blood T cell repertoires in COVID-19. Trimming cost V 0 bases and J 3 bases, with 12 bases left between them. The CDR3 consists of 15 residues. Per the germline V gene, CDR1 is SGHNT and CDR2 is YYREEE (reference sequence). Sequenced material: PBMCs or T cells enriched from blood (not recorded which). The clonotype originates from a middle-aged man who had been exposed to COVID-19. The rearrangement joins TRBV5-4 to TRBJ1-2; no clear D. The CDR3 nucleotides are TGTGCCAGCAGCTTGGAGCCCCCCTTGGACTATGGCTACACCTTC. Protein sequence: CASSLEPPLDYGYTF.